This T cell receptor beta chain was sequenced in a study of T cell repertoires in cytomegalovirus infection (dated 2019 in TCRdb). Concerning the study at large: Donor HLA type was relevant to the analysis, as public TCR beta signatures indicated carriage of CMV infection together with the matching HLA type.

This clonotype was detected many times. Its target antigen remains unknown. Qualities for individual bases were not recorded, and no much larger clone is one base off. Reading from cysteine to phenylalanine, the CDR3 counts 18 amino acids. Left in the record is the CDR3 DNA by itself, 54 bases read in frame from the first base. Looking up the germline V gene yields CDR1 MDHEN and CDR2 SYDVKM. V ends up 3 bases short and J 10 bases short, with an unmatched junction base count of 19. Sequencing relied on an Illumina HiSeq 1500. The raw public data were reprocessed by TCRdb itself: fastp quality trimming at Q25, MiXCR clonotype calling, in-frame beta chains only. Rows with a matching CDR3 protein are joined into one entry that keeps the most common DNA and genes. This sample lists fewer than 200,000 distinct CDR3 sequences; approximately 15% were detected once. The ten largest clones take up 25% to 30% of the sample.

On the study overall, not on this receptor specifically: In both this cohort and an independent cohort of 352 donors, the cumulative frequency of public TCR beta family members distinguished carriers of CMV infection plus the relevant HLA type. The ex vivo response was dominated by HLA-C-restricted CMV-specific TCR beta clonotypes, and the single most frequent clonotype in two of eight donors was supplied by these HLA-C-restricted clonotypes.

The receptor chain draws on TRBV28 and TRBJ1-2; the junction holds 11 bases that match TRBD1. This clonotype was obtained from a human donor in good health (CMV status not recorded). Some clones in this sample may be carry-over from other donors' samples. Sequencing input: PBMCs. The CDR3 amino acid sequence is: CASSLSPAGTGGLIDYTF. DNA sequence: TGTGCCAGCAGTTTGAGTCCCGCTGGGACAGGGGGTTTGATTGACTACACCTTC.